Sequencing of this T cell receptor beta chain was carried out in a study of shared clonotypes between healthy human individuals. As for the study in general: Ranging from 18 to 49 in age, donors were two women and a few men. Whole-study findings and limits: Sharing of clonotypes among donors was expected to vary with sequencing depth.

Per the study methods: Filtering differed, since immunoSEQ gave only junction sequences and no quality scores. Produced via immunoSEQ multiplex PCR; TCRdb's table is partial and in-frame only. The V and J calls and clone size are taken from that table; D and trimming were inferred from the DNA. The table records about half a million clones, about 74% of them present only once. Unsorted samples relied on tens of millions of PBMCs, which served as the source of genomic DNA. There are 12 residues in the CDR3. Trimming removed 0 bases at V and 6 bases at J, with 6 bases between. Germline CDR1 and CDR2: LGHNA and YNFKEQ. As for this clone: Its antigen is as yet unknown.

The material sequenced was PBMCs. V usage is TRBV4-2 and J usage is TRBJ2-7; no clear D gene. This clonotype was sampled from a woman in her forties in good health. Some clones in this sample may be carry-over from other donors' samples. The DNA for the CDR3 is TGTGCCAGCAGCCAAGACAGAGGCGAGCAGTACTTC. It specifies CASSQDRGEQYF.